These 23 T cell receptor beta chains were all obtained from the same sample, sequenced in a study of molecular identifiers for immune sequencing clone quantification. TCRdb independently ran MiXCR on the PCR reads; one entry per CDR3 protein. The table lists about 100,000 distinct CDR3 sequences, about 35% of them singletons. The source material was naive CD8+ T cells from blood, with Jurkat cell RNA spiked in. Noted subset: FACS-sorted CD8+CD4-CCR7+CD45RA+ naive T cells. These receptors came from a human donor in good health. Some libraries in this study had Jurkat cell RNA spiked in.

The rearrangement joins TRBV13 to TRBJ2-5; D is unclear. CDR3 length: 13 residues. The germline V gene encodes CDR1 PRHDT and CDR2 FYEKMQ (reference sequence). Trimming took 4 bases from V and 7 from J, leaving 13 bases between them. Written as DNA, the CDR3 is TGTGCCAGCAGCTCCGACAAGGTCGTGACCCAGTACTTC. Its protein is CASSSDKVVTQYF.

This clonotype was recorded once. CDR3 DNA sequence: TGCAGTGCTCGCCTACTAGCGGGAGGGCCTAATGAGCAGTTCTTC. Its translation: CSARLLAGGPNEQFF. The V call is TRBV20-1, the J call TRBJ2-1; 13 positions match TRBD2. V shed 5 bases and J 7 bases; nucleotides not matched to a gene: 8. CDR1 DFQATT and CDR2 SNEGSKA come from the germline V gene (reference sequence). The length of the CDR3 is 15 residues.

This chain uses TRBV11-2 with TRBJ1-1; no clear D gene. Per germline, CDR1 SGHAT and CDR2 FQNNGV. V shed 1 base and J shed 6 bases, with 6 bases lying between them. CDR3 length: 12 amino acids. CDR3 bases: TGTGCCAGCAGCTTAGGCAATGCTGAAGCTTTCTTT. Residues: CASSLGNAEAFF. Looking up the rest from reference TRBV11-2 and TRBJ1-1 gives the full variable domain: EAGVAQSPRYKIIEKRQSVAFWCNPISGHATLYWYQQILGQGPKLLIQFQNNGVVDDSQLPKDRFSAERLKGVDSTLKIQPAKLEDSAVYLCASSLGNAEAFFGQGTRLTVV.

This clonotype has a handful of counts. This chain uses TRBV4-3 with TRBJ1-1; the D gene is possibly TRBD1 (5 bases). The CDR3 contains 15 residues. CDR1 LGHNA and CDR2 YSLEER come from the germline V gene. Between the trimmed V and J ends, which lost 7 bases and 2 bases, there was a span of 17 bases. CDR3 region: CASTQGKVQNTEAFF. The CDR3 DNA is TGCGCCAGCACCCAGGGAAAAGTACAAAACACTGAAGCTTTCTTT.

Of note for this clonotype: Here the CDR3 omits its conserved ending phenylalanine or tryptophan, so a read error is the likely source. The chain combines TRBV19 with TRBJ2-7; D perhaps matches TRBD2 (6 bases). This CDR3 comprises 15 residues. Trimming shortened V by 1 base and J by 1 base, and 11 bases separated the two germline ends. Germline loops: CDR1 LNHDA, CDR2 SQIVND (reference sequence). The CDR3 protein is CASSIAAGPSYEQYI. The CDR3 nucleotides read TGTGCCAGTAGTATAGCTGCGGGGCCTTCCTACGAGCAGTACATC.

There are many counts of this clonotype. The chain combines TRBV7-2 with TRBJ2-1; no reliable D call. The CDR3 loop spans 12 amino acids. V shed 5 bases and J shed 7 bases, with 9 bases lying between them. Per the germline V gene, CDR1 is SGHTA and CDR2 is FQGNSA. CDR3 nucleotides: TGTGCCAGCAGCCCCACGGGTAATGAGCAGTTCTTC. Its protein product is CASSPTGNEQFF. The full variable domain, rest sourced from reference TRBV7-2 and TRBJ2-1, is GAGVSQSPSNKVTEKGKDVELRCDPISGHTALYWYRQSLGQGLEFLIYFQGNSAPDKSGLPSDRFSAERTGGSVSTLTIQRTQQEDSAVYLCASSPTGNEQFFGPGTRLTVL.

The CDR3 loop is CASSFQTYNEQFF. The CDR3 DNA reads TGTGCCAGCAGCTTCCAGACCTACAATGAGCAGTTCTTC. The V and J genes are TRBV5-5 and TRBJ2-1; no clear D. The germline CDR1 and CDR2 sequences are SGHKS and YYEKEE (reference sequence). This CDR3 spans 13 amino acids. Trimming took 2 bases from V and 2 from J, leaving 5 bases between them.

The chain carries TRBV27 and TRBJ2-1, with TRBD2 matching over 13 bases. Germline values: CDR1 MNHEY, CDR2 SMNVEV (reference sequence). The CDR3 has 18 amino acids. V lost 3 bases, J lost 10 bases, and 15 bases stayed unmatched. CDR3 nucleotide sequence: TGTGCCAGCAGTTTCCTACCCTTCAGGACTAGCGGGAGACTGGAGCAGTTCTTC. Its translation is CASSFLPFRTSGRLEQFF.

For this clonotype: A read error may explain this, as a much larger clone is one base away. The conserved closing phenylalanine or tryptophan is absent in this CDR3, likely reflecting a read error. The CDR3 sequence: CASSPVVADTQYY. The CDR3 region has the DNA TGCGCCAGCAGCCCGGTCGTCGCAGATACGCAGTATTAT. This sequence joins TRBV4-3 and TRBJ2-3; D gene uncertain. Germline CDR1 reads LGHNA; CDR2 reads YSLEER. Trimming shortened V by 4 bases and J by 4 bases, and 9 bases separated the two germline ends. This CDR3 region has 13 residues.

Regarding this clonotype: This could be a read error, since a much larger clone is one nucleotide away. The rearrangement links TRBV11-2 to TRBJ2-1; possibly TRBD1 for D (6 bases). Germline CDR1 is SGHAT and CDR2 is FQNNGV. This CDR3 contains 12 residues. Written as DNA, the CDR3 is TGTGCCAGCAAAAGACGGGACAATGCGCAGTTCTTC. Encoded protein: CASKRRDNAQFF.

CDR3 DNA sequence: TGCAGTGCTGTAGTCGTACAGGGAAAACTGTTTTTT. Translation: CSAVVVQGKLFF. This chain links TRBV20-1 with TRBJ1-4, with D tentatively TRBD1 (6 bases). Germline CDR1 and CDR2: DFQATT and SNEGSKA (reference sequence). Trimming stripped 5 bases from V and 10 bases from J, with 14 bases between. There are 12 residues in the CDR3.

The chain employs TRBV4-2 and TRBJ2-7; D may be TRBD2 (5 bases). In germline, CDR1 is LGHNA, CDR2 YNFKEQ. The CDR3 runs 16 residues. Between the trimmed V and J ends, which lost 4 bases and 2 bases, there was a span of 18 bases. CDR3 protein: CASSRSADFEPYEQYF. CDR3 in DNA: TGTGCCAGCAGCCGTTCCGCGGACTTTGAACCCTACGAGCAGTACTTC.

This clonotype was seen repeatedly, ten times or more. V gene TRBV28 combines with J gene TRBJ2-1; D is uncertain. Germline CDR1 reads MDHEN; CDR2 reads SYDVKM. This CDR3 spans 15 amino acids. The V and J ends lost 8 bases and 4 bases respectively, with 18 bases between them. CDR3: CASSPRPENYNEQFF. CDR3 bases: TGTGCCAGCTCCCCTCGCCCCGAGAATTACAATGAGCAGTTCTTC.

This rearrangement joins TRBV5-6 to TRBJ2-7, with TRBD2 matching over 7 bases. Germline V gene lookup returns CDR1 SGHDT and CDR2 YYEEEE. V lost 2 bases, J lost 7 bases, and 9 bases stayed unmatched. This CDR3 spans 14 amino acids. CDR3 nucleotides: TGTGCCAGCAGCTTCTTTGCGGGAGCCGGGGAGCAGTACTTC. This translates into CASSFFAGAGEQYF.

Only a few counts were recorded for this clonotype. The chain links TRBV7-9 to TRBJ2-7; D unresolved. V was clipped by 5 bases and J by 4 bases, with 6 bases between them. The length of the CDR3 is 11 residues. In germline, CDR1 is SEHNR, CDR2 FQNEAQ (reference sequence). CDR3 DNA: TGTGCCAGCAGCGCTCTTTACGAGCAGTACTTC. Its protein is CASSALYEQYF.

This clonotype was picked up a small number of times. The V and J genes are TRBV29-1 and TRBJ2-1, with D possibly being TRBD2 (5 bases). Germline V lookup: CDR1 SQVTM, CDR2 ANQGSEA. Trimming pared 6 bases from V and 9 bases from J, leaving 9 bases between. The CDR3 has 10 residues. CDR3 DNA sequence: TGCAGCGTGGGAGACGCTGAGCAGTTCTTC. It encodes CSVGDAEQFF.

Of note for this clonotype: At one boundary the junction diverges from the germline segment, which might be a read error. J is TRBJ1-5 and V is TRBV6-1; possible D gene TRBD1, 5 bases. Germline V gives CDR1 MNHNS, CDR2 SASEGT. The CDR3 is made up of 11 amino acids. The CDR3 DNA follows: TGTGCCTGCAGGGAAAATCAGCCCCAGCATTTT. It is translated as CACRENQPQHF.

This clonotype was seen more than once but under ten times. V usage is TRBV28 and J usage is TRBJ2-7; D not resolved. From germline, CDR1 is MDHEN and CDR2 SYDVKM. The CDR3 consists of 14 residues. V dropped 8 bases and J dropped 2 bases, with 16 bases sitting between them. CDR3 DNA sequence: TGTGCCAGCGTAGGAGTGCACGGAACCTACGAGCAGTACTTC. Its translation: CASVGVHGTYEQYF. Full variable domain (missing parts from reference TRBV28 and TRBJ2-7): DVKVTQSSRYLVKRTGEKVFLECVQDMDHENMFWYRQDPGLGLRLIYFSYDVKMKEKGDIPEGYSVSREKKERFSLILESASTNQTSMYLCASVGVHGTYEQYFGPGTRLTVT.

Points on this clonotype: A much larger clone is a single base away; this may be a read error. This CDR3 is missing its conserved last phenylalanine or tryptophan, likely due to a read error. CDR3 nucleotides: TGCGCCAGCAGCCAAGCGGACAGGGGCACAGATACGCAGTATTTA. Its translation is CASSQADRGTDTQYL. This rearrangement joins TRBV4-1 to TRBJ2-3; TRBD1 agrees at 8 bases. Germline V gene sequence: CDR1 MGHRA, CDR2 YSYEKL. This CDR3 comprises 15 residues. The junction had 1 base not matched to a gene; V was cut back by 1 base and J by 1 base.

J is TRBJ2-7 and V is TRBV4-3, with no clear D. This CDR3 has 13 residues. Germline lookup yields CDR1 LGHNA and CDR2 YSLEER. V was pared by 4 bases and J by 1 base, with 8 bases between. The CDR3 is CASSPDASYEQYF. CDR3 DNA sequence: TGCGCCAGCAGCCCGGACGCTTCCTACGAGCAGTACTTC.

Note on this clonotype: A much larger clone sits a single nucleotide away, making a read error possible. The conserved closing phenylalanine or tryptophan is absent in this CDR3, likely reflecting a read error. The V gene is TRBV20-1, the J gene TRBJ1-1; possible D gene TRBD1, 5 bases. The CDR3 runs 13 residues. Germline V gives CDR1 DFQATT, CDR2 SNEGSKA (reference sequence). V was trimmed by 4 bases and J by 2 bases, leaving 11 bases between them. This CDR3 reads CSATGTENTEAFY. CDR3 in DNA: TGCAGTGCTACGGGGACGGAAAACACTGAAGCTTTCTAT.

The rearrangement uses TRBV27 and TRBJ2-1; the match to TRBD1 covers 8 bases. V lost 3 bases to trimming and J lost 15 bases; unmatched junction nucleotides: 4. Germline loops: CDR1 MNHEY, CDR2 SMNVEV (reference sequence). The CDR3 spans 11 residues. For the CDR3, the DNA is TGTGCCAGCAGTTTCGGGGACAGGCGGTTCTTC. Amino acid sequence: CASSFGDRRFF.

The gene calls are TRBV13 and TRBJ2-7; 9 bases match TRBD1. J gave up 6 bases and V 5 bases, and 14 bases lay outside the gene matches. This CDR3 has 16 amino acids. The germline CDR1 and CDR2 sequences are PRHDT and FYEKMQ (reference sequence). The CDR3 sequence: CASSPYRGTGYPEQYF. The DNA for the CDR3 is TGTGCCAGCAGCCCGTACCGCGGGACAGGGTACCCCGAGCAGTACTTC.